This T cell receptor beta chain comes out of a study of beta chain features in type 1 diabetes. Donors contributed one heparinised blood draw apiece, averaging roughly 100 mL. Every sorted population was more than 95% pure. Of the isolated RNA, all was reverse transcribed, and so the sequenced material was expressed TCRB transcripts. Profiling relied on immunoSEQ multiplex PCR, and the TCRdb table lists in-frame clones only, not all of them. This table holds hundreds of thousands of clones, about an eighth found once. This clone has just one count. Its target is not known. Study-wide points: Cells with high TCR expression could be over-represented when cDNA is sequenced. For Type 1 diabetes patients, all four CD4+ subsets carried TCRB CDR3s that were moderately but significantly shorter.

Germline CDR1 and CDR2: GTSNPN and SVGIG (reference sequence). The CDR3 consists of 14 residues. Trimming took off 3 bases at V and 9 bases at J, with 15 bases between the two ends. The chain uses TRBV30 and TRBJ1-6, with D maybe TRBD1 (5 bases). Sequencing was carried out using naive CD4+ T cells from blood. This clonotype was obtained from a man aged 18 to 29 with type 1 diabetes. CDR3 nucleotide sequence: TGTGCCTGGAGCGCAGGGTCTACAGGTTCACCCCTCCACTTT. Its translation is CAWSAGSTGSPLHF.